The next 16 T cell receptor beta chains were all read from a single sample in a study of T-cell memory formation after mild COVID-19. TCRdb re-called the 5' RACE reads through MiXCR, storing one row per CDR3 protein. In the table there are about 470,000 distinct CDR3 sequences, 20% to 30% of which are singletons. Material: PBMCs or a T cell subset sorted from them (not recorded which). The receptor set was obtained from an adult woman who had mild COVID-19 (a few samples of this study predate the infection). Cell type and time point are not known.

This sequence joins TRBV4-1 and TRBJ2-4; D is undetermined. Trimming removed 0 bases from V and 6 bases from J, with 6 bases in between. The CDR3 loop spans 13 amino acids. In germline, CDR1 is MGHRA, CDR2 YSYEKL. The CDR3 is CASSQDPGNIQYF. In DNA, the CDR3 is TGCGCCAGCAGCCAAGATCCAGGAAACATTCAGTACTTC.

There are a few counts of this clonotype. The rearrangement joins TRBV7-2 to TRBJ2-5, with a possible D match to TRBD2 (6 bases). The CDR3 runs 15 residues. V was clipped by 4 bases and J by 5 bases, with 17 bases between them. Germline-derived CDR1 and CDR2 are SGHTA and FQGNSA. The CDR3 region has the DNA TGTGCCAGCAGCTGGGGAGGCAGCCGAGGGGAGACCCAGTACTTC. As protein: CASSWGGSRGETQYF.

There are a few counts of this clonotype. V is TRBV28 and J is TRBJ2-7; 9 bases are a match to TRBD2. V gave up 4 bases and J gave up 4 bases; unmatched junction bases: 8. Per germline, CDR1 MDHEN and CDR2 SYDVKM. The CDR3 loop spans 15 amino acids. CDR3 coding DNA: TGTGCCAGCAGTTGGGAAGCGGGAGGTTATTACGAGCAGTACTTC. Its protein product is CASSWEAGGYYEQYF.

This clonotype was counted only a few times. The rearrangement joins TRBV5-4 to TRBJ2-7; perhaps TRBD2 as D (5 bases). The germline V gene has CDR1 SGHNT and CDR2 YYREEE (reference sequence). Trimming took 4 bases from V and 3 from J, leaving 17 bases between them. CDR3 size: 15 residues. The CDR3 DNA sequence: TGTGCCAGCAGCCCAAGCGGAACACTGAACTACGAGCAGTACTTC. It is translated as CASSPSGTLNYEQYF.

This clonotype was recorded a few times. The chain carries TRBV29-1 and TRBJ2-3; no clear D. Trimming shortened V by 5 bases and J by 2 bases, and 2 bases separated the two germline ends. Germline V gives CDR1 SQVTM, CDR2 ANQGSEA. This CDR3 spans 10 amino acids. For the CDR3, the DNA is TGCAGCGTTTTCACAGATACGCAGTATTTT. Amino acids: CSVFTDTQYF.

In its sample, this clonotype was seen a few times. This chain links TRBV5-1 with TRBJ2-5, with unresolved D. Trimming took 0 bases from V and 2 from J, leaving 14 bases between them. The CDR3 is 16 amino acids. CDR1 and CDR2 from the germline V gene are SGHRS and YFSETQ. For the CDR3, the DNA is TGCGCCAGCAGCTTGGCCGCGTTCGTGGAACAAGAGACCCAGTACTTC. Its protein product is CASSLAAFVEQETQYF.

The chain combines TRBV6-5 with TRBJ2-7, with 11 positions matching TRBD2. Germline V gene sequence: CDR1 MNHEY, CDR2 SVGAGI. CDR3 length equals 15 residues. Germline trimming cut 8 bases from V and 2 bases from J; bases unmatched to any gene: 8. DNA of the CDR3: TGTGCCAGCGGACCTAGCGGGAGGAAAGCCTACGAGCAGTACTTC. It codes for CASGPSGRKAYEQYF.

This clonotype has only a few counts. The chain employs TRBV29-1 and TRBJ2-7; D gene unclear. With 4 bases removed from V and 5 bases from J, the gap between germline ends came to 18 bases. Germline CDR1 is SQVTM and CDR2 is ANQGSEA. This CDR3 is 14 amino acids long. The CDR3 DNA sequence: TGCAGCGTTGGGTCAGGTCTAGTTGCCCACGAGCAGTACTTC. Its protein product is CSVGSGLVAHEQYF.

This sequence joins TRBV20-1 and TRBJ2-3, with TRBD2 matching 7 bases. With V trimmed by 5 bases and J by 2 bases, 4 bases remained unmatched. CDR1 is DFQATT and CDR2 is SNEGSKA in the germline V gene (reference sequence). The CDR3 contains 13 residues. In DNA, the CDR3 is TGCAGTGCTCCCGGGACTACCACAGATACGCAGTATTTT. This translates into CSAPGTTTDTQYF.

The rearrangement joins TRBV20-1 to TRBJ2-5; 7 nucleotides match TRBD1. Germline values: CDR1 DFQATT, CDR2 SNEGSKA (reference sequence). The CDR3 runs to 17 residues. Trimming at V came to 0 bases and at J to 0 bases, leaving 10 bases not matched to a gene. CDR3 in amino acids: CSARDPRDSQYQETQYF. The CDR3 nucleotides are TGCAGTGCTAGAGATCCGAGGGACAGTCAGTACCAAGAGACCCAGTACTTC.

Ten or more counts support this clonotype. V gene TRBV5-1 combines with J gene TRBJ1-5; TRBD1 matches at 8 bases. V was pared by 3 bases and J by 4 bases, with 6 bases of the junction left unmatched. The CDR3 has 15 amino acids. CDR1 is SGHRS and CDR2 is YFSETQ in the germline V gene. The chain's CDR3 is CASSSDGQGNQPQHF. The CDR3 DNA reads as TGCGCCAGCAGCTCGGATGGACAGGGAAATCAGCCCCAGCATTTT.

The CDR3 loop is CASSQGSGPNTEAFF. In nucleotides, the CDR3 is TGTGCCAGCAGCCAGGGGTCGGGCCCCAACACTGAAGCTTTCTTT. V gene TRBV4-2 combines with J gene TRBJ1-1; D is undetermined. This CDR3 region has 15 residues. The ends were cut back, 3 bases at V and 2 bases at J, with 13 bases in the middle. Germline V gives CDR1 LGHNA, CDR2 YNFKEQ.

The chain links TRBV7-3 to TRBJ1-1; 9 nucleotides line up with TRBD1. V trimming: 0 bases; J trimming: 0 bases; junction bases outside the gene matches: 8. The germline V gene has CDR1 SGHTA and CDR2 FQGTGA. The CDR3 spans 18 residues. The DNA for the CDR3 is TGTGCCAGCAGCTTAACGCGTCCGGGACAGGGTCTGAACACTGAAGCTTTCTTT. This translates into CASSLTRPGQGLNTEAFF.

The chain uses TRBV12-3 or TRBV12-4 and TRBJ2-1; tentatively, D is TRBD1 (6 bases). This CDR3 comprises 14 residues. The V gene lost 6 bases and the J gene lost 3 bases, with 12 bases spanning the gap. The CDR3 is CASSQGQLYNEQFF. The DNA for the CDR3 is TGTGCCAGCAGCCAAGGACAGCTCTACAATGAGCAGTTCTTC.

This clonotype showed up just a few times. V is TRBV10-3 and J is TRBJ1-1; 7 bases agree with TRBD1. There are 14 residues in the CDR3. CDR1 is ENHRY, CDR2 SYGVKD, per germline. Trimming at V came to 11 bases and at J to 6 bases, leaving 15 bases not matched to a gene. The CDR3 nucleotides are TGTGCCTCCACCGGGACAGCGAGTTTCCCTGAAGCTTTCTTT. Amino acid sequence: CASTGTASFPEAFF.

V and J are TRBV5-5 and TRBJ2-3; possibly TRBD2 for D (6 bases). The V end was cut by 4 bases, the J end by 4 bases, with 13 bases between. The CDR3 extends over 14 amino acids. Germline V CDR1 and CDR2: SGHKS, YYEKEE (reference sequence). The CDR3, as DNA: TGTGCCAGCAGCCCGGGGGTAGCACCAGATACGCAGTATTTT. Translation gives CASSPGVAPDTQYF.